One sample yielded the 16 T cell receptor beta chains listed below, sequenced in a study of molecular identifiers for immune sequencing clone quantification. TCRdb recomputed calls from the PCR reads with MiXCR, one row per CDR3 protein. This table has hundreds of thousands of distinct CDR3 sequences, 20% to 25% appearing once. The sample comprised naive CD8+ T cells from blood, with Jurkat cell RNA spiked in. Documented subset: FACS-sorted CD8+CD4-CCR7+CD45RA+ naive T cells. These receptors were collected from a human donor in good health. Some libraries in this study had Jurkat cell RNA spiked in.

A remark on this clonotype: The missing conserved phenylalanine or tryptophan at the end of this CDR3 makes a read error likely. The genes are TRBV4-1 and TRBJ1-5; the match to TRBD1 covers 11 bases. CDR1 is MGHRA, CDR2 YSYEKL, per germline. V dropped 2 bases and J dropped 8; count of bases not matched to a gene: 8. This CDR3 contains 16 residues. CDR3 protein: CASSQRDRGYGEPQHY. For the CDR3, the DNA is TGCGCCAGCAGCCAAAGGGACAGGGGGTATGGGGAGCCCCAGCATTAT.

Only a few counts were recorded for this clonotype. The final CDR3 position lacks the conserved phenylalanine or tryptophan, pointing to a likely read error. The chain links TRBV13 to TRBJ2-7; 12 positions match TRBD2. Germline CDR1 PRHDT, CDR2 FYEKMQ (reference sequence). This CDR3 spans 15 amino acids. The CDR3 is CASSLSSGGVYGQYS. The CDR3 DNA reads as TGTGCCAGCAGCTTGTCTAGCGGGGGGGTTTACGGGCAGTACTCC.

This clonotype occurred a few times. This chain uses TRBV6-2 or TRBV6-3 with TRBJ2-1; D unclear. This CDR3 is built from 12 residues. Trimming removed 1 base from V and 9 bases from J, with 7 bases in between. Germline CDR1 reads MNHEY; CDR2 reads SVGEGT. DNA of the CDR3: TGTGCCAGCAGTTACTGGGGAAGTGAGCAGTTCTTC. This translates into CASSYWGSEQFF.

This clonotype was picked up many times. The chain links TRBV14 to TRBJ2-3; D gene unclear. CDR1 is SGHDN, CDR2 FVKESK, per germline. V was trimmed by 0 bases and J by 6 bases, leaving 13 bases between them. The CDR3 consists of 15 residues. CDR3 residues: CASSQDRFITDTQYF. As DNA, the CDR3 is TGTGCCAGCAGCCAAGATCGGTTCATCACGGATACGCAGTATTTT.

In this sample, this clonotype turned up once. The chain has TRBV12-3 or TRBV12-4 and TRBJ2-1; D call uncertain. The ends were cut back, 3 bases at V and 4 bases at J, with 7 bases in the middle. The CDR3 sequence is 13 residues long. Written as DNA, the CDR3 is TGTGCCAGCAGTTTCAAATCTTACAATGAGCAGTTCTTC. Translating gives CASSFKSYNEQFF.

At least ten counts were recorded for this clonotype. The genes are TRBV14 and TRBJ2-7; 7 bases fit TRBD2. This CDR3 contains 16 residues. Losses at the gene ends were 1 base for V and 0 bases for J; bases not matched to a gene: 6. Germline V gene data show CDR1 as SGHDN and CDR2 as FVKESK. The CDR3 is CASSQGIGRDSYEQYF. The CDR3 DNA is TGTGCCAGCAGCCAAGGCATAGGGAGGGACTCCTACGAGCAGTACTTC.

This clonotype has more than one count but fewer than ten. V gene TRBV2 combines with J gene TRBJ1-1; D remains unclear. V gave up 5 bases and J gave up 2 bases, with 9 bases separating them. The germline CDR1 and CDR2 sequences are SNHLY and FYNNEI. This CDR3 has 13 amino acids. This chain's CDR3 is CASSISINTEAFF. The CDR3 DNA sequence: TGTGCCAGCAGTATTTCCATAAACACTGAAGCTTTCTTT. Based on the CDR3 plus reference TRBV2 and TRBJ1-1, the full variable domain is EPEVTQTPSHQVTQMGQEVILRCVPISNHLYFYWYRQILGQKVEFLVSFYNNEISEKSEIFDDQFSVERPDGSNFTLKIRSTKLEDSAMYFCASSISINTEAFFGQGTRLTVV.

This clonotype turned up a few times. The rearrangement joins TRBV7-9 to TRBJ2-7, with a possible D match to TRBD1 (5 bases). Germline V gene lookup returns CDR1 SEHNR and CDR2 FQNEAQ (reference sequence). The CDR3 is 14 amino acids. Deletions cut 4 bases from V and 2 bases from J, with 12 bases between. The CDR3 DNA follows: TGTGCCAGCAGCTCCACGACAGTAGCCTACGAGCAGTACTTC. Protein: CASSSTTVAYEQYF.

This clonotype was seen repeatedly, ten times or more. The chain joins TRBV9 to TRBJ1-2; no clear D gene. The CDR3 length is 13 residues. The germline CDR1 and CDR2 sequences are SGDLS and YYNGEE. V gave up 0 bases and J gave up 3 bases, with 6 bases separating them. The CDR3 nucleotides are TGTGCCAGCAGCGTAGGTGAGGACTATGGCTACACCTTC. It codes for CASSVGEDYGYTF.

This clonotype has a count of ten or more. This chain connects TRBV4-3 to TRBJ2-7; a weak D match, TRBD2 (6 bases). Germline CDR1 is LGHNA and CDR2 is YSLEER. V gave up 4 bases and J gave up 4 bases, with 14 bases separating them. The CDR3 totals 14 residues. The CDR3 nucleotides read TGCGCCAGCAGCCCCTCCGACCGGGGGTACGAGCAGTACTTC. Translation gives CASSPSDRGYEQYF.

This clonotype was observed a few times. This chain connects TRBV4-3 to TRBJ1-2, with TRBD1 as a possible D gene (6 bases). The CDR3 covers 17 residues. Looked up from germline, CDR1 is LGHNA and CDR2 is YSLEER. V lost 0 bases and J lost 3, with 17 bases in between. The CDR3 loop is CASSQDLSGARYYGYTF. The CDR3, as DNA: TGCGCCAGCAGCCAAGATCTGTCGGGGGCTCGGTACTATGGCTACACCTTC.

This clonotype was recorded at least ten times. This chain links TRBV29-1 with TRBJ2-2; D remains unclear. This CDR3 spans 13 amino acids. Germline V lookup: CDR1 SQVTM, CDR2 ANQGSEA. The V end was cut by 4 bases, the J end by 1 base, with 7 bases between. CDR3 sequence (DNA): TGCAGCGTTGGCATACTGAACACCGGGGAGCTGTTTTTT. Protein product: CSVGILNTGELFF.

This clonotype was seen at least ten times. The chain uses TRBV12-3 or TRBV12-4 and TRBJ2-7, with 12 bases matching TRBD2. J lost 4 bases, V lost 6 bases, and 7 bases had no gene match. CDR3 size: 15 residues. CDR3 in amino acids: CASSPGLAGIYEQYF. CDR3 nucleotides: TGTGCCAGCAGCCCAGGACTAGCGGGGATTTACGAGCAGTACTTC.

This clonotype was seen repeatedly, ten times or more. The chain links TRBV29-1 to TRBJ2-7; D is possibly TRBD1 or TRBD2 (7 bases each). This CDR3 region has 14 residues. V gave up 3 bases and J gave up 2 bases, with 14 bases separating them. The germline CDR1 and CDR2 sequences are SQVTM and ANQGSEA. The DNA for the CDR3 is TGCAGCGTTGAGGGGAGGGGGCGTACCTACGAGCAGTACTTC. This gives the protein CSVEGRGRTYEQYF.

The chain is built from TRBV20-1 and TRBJ2-3; D is unresolved. The germline gives CDR1 DFQATT, CDR2 SNEGSKA (reference sequence). Trimming shortened V by 4 bases and J by 5 bases, and 13 bases separated the two germline ends. The CDR3 contains 13 residues. The CDR3 DNA reads as TGCAGTGCTACCCTAGGCCTGGGAGATACGCAGTATTTT. Translation gives CSATLGLGDTQYF.

J is TRBJ2-2 and V is TRBV29-1, with 7 bases identical to TRBD1. The germline CDR1 and CDR2 sequences are SQVTM and ANQGSEA. The V gene end was trimmed by 7 bases and the J gene end by 6 bases; junction bases not matched to a gene: 8. The CDR3 is 13 amino acids. The CDR3 protein is CSGQGDTPGELFF. In nucleotides, the CDR3 is TGCAGCGGACAGGGTGATACTCCCGGGGAGCTGTTTTTT.